This T cell receptor (beta chain) was recovered during a study of cytomegalovirus exposure and HLA in healthy donors. Findings and caveats of the study: There were some V segments, including TRBV6-2 and TRBV6-3, excluded as indistinguishable. The authors considered a cluster of highly shared sequence variants likely to be a sequencing artifact. In a later analysis, TCR beta V- and J-gene trimming was associated with a missense DCLRE1C variant. While the bulk of TCR sequences proved rare, some public TCRs turned up in many donors.

To note about this clone: What it binds is unknown.

There are 17 residues in the CDR3. Germline CDR1 KGHSH, CDR2 LQKENI. Trimming took off 4 bases at V and 4 bases at J, with 19 bases between the two ends. Both 60 Vbeta primers and 13 Jbeta primers went into the PCR. Some clones are missing from TCRdb's copy, which holds only in-frame ones; the method was immunoSEQ multiplex PCR. The sample yields under 200,000 clones, around 82% seen once. The source is a man in his sixties in good health and CMV-seronegative. This rearrangement joins TRBV18 to TRBJ1-4; tentatively, D is TRBD1 (6 bases). The source material was PBMCs. CDR3 bases: TGTGCCAGCTCACGCGACCAACAGGACAGCCTTAATGAAAAACTGTTTTTT. It translates to CASSRDQQDSLNEKLFF.